These 16 T cell receptor beta chains share one sample of origin, sequenced in a study of regulatory T cells in long-lasting Graves disease (dated by TCRdb to 2020 to 2022). The time point label corresponds to: persistent/refractory GD, antithyroid drugs over 5 years with positive TRAb. For both TCR sequencing and RNA sequencing, RNA was extracted from PBMCs in TRIzol. Library generation was performed with multiplex PCR. Data came from an Illumina HiSeq 4000. To build TCR beta libraries, CDR3 regions were amplified by Arm-PCR using iRepertoire HTBI primers. In TCRdb, the public reads were trimmed at Q25 with fastp and aligned with MiXCR, with productive beta chains retained. Identical CDR3 protein sequences are pooled into one entry, listed with their most common genes and DNA. The sample data list 300,000 to 350,000 distinct CDR3 sequences, and 15% to 20% of these were observed just once. 29% of the sample rests with the top ten.

The specimen was peripheral blood mononuclear cells (PBMCs), collected when the disease was refractory, from a patient treated with antithyroid drugs. Receptors originate from a female donor with Graves disease.

The chain links TRBV5-1 to TRBJ1-5, with no clear D. The CDR3 consists of 13 residues. Germline CDR1 is SGHRS and CDR2 is YFSETQ. Trimming shortened V by 7 bases and J by 5 bases, and 13 bases separated the two germline ends. The CDR3, as DNA: TGCGCCAGCCGTGAAGACCCGGATCAGCCCCAGCATTTT. It translates to CASREDPDQPQHF.

This clonotype has at least ten counts. This chain connects TRBV2 to TRBJ1-5; perhaps TRBD1 as D (6 bases). Trimming took off 7 bases at V and 2 bases at J, with 21 bases between the two ends. This CDR3 contains 17 residues. Germline values: CDR1 SNHLY, CDR2 FYNNEI. For the CDR3, the DNA is TGTGCCAGCACCCCCCTGCCAGGGGCGTCTCGCAATCAGCCCCAGCATTTT. Residues: CASTPLPGASRNQPQHF.

The J gene is TRBJ1-2, the V gene TRBV20-1; D is unclear. The CDR3 length is 13 residues. Germline CDR1 DFQATT, CDR2 SNEGSKA (reference sequence). With 0 bases removed from V and 6 bases from J, the gap between germline ends came to 11 bases. CDR3 sequence reads: CSARDPNSNGYTF. In DNA form, the CDR3 reads TGCAGTGCTAGAGATCCTAATTCGAATGGCTACACCTTC.

The V and J genes are TRBV29-1 and TRBJ2-7; TRBD1 matches 9 bases. With V trimmed by 4 bases and J by 2 bases, 6 bases remained unmatched. Germline CDR1 reads SQVTM; CDR2 reads ANQGSEA. The CDR3 has 14 amino acids. As DNA, the CDR3 is TGCAGCGTTGGAGGACAGGGGCGCCCCTACGAGCAGTACTTC. Its translation: CSVGGQGRPYEQYF.

This chain connects TRBV20-1 to TRBJ2-2; 9 bases fit TRBD1. Germline V gene sequence: CDR1 DFQATT, CDR2 SNEGSKA (reference sequence). This CDR3 contains 15 residues. V shed 3 bases and J 5 bases; nucleotides not matched to a gene: 7. The CDR3: CSARWGTGRTGELFF. In DNA, the CDR3 is TGCAGTGCTAGGTGGGGGACAGGGCGTACCGGGGAGCTGTTTTTT.

This clonotype was counted many times. The chain couples TRBV12-5 to TRBJ1-4; 7 nucleotides match TRBD1. V lost 2 bases and J lost 7; bases outside the gene matches: 7. This CDR3 has 15 residues. CDR1 LGHNT and CDR2 FRNRAP come from the germline V gene. The CDR3 is CASGLTTGNGEKLFF. In nucleotides, the CDR3 is TGTGCTAGTGGTTTGACGACAGGGAACGGTGAAAAACTGTTTTTT.

The chain recombines TRBV6-1 with TRBJ2-7; a possible D gene is TRBD1 (6 bases). Trimming cost V 4 bases and J 2 bases, with 15 bases left between them. The CDR3 consists of 15 residues. The germline V gene encodes CDR1 MNHNS and CDR2 SASEGT. CDR3 sequence: CASSARGDSPYEQYF. The CDR3 bases are TGTGCCAGCAGTGCCAGGGGCGACTCCCCCTACGAGCAGTACTTC.

This clonotype was detected many times. The chain employs TRBV28 and TRBJ1-4; no definite D call. Germline values: CDR1 MDHEN, CDR2 SYDVKM. The V end was cut by 4 bases, the J end by 3 bases, with 9 bases between. The CDR3 is 14 residues long. CDR3: CASSSSGANEKLFF. CDR3 in DNA: TGTGCCAGCAGTTCCTCTGGGGCTAATGAAAAACTGTTTTTT.

J is TRBJ2-1 and V is TRBV12-3 or TRBV12-4; no definite D call. The CDR3 is 15 amino acids. The V gene lost 6 bases and the J gene lost 4 bases, with 16 bases spanning the gap. CDR3 residues: CASSSLAGYYNEQFF. The CDR3 DNA reads as TGTGCCAGCAGCTCCCTCGCAGGATATTACAATGAGCAGTTCTTC.

There are many counts of this clonotype. The V call is TRBV14, the J call TRBJ2-7; 7 bases map to TRBD2. V was clipped by 3 bases and J by 2 bases; unmatched bases: 4. The CDR3 totals 14 residues. The germline CDR1 and CDR2 sequences are SGHDN and FVKESK. The CDR3 sequence is CASSQAGLTYEQYF. The CDR3 DNA sequence: TGTGCCAGCAGCCAGGCGGGACTAACCTACGAGCAGTACTTC. The full variable domain, in which reference TRBV14 and TRBJ2-7 provide the parts outside the CDR3, is EAGVTQFPSHSVIEKGQTVTLRCDPISGHDNLYWYRRVMGKEIKFLLHFVKESKQDESGMPNNRFLAERTGGTYSTLKVQPAELEDSGVYFCASSQAGLTYEQYFGPGTRLTVT.

This clonotype was counted a few times. The chain recombines TRBV5-6 with TRBJ2-5; 8 nucleotides match TRBD2. After removal of 2 bases from V and 5 bases from J, the junction contained 11 bases not matched to a gene. The CDR3 length is 16 residues. Germline V gene sequence: CDR1 SGHDT, CDR2 YYEEEE. CDR3 nucleotide sequence: TGTGCCAGCAGCTTCGTTGCGGGAGGCGGGCTTGAGACCCAGTACTTC. Amino acids: CASSFVAGGGLETQYF.

This clonotype was counted at least ten times. This chain uses TRBV28 with TRBJ2-7; 9 bases line up with TRBD1. Germline-derived CDR1 and CDR2 are MDHEN and SYDVKM. Trimming removed 5 bases from V and 2 bases from J; junction bases left unmatched: 7. CDR3 length: 15 residues. CDR3 sequence reads: CASSTYRGPAYEQYF. The CDR3 DNA sequence: TGTGCCAGCAGTACATACAGGGGGCCTGCCTACGAGCAGTACTTC. Combining the CDR3 with reference TRBV28 and TRBJ2-7 gives the whole variable domain DVKVTQSSRYLVKRTGEKVFLECVQDMDHENMFWYRQDPGLGLRLIYFSYDVKMKEKGDIPEGYSVSREKKERFSLILESASTNQTSMYLCASSTYRGPAYEQYFGPGTRLTVT.

The gene calls are TRBV19 and TRBJ1-5; D is unresolved. Trimming pared 5 bases from V and 0 bases from J, leaving 11 bases between. The CDR3 contains 15 residues. Looked up from germline, CDR1 is LNHDA and CDR2 is SQIVND (reference sequence). Written as DNA, the CDR3 is TGTGCCAGTAGTGGGGAAACTTATAGCAATCAGCCCCAGCATTTT. It specifies CASSGETYSNQPQHF.

This clonotype showed up many times. V is TRBV25-1 and J is TRBJ1-6; D is undetermined. Trimming removed 3 bases at V and 7 bases at J, with 7 bases between. CDR1 is MGHDK, CDR2 SYGVNS, per germline. This CDR3 has 13 residues. CDR3 residues: CASSDTTNSPLHF. Here the CDR3 DNA reads TGTGCCAGCAGTGATACAACCAATTCACCCCTCCACTTT.

This clonotype was recorded at least ten times. The V and J genes are TRBV12-3 or TRBV12-4 and TRBJ1-2, with 10 bases matching TRBD1. With V trimmed by 4 bases and J by 4 bases, 0 bases remained unmatched. This CDR3 is 13 amino acids long. The CDR3 DNA reads as TGTGCCAGCAGTTGGACAGGGGGCTATGGCTACACCTTC. Residues: CASSWTGGYGYTF.

The rearrangement joins TRBV10-3 to TRBJ1-1; TRBD1 might be the D (5 bases). Trimming removed 8 bases at V and 7 bases at J, with 14 bases between. Germline CDR1 and CDR2: ENHRY and SYGVKD. The CDR3 contains 12 residues. CDR3 bases: TGTGCCATCGGCGCCGGGGGAATTGAAGCTTTCTTT. Residues: CAIGAGGIEAFF.